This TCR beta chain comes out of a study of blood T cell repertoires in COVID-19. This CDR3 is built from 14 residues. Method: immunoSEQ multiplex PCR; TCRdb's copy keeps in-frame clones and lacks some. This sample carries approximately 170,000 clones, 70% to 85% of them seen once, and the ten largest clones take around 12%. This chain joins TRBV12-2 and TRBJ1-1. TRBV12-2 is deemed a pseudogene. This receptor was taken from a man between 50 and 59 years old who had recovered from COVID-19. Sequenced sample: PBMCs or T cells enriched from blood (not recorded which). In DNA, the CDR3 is TGTGCAAGTCGCTTAGCGTGGGGGGGCACTGAAGCTTTCTTT. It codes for CASRLAWGGTEAFF.